The clone carrying this T cell receptor (beta chain) was counted a single time. Its specificity is not known. Trimming pared 5 bases from V and 6 bases from J, leaving 6 bases between. The CDR3 length is 10 residues. Germline-derived CDR1 and CDR2 are DFQATT and SNEGSKA (reference sequence). Donors, healthy HIV-negative adults, lacked recent acute infections or vaccinations. The CD4+ fraction was divided into a CD45RA+ naive subset and a CD45RA-negative memory subset. Generated by immunoSEQ multiplex PCR, the TCRdb table keeps only in-frame clones and is missing some. The repertoire holds over 850,000 clones, about four fifths seen once, with 0.5% to 0.65% in the top ten. These data belong to a study of shared clonotypes between healthy human individuals. Study-level information: Researchers assigned three CD4 naive, three CD4 memory, two CD8 naive and one CD8 memory plate to each donor.

Study-level results: Measured sharing among donors was expected to vary with sequencing depth.

The sequencing input was memory CD4+ T cells from PBMCs. As for subset: CD45RA-negative fraction. This TCR was sampled from a man between 18 and 35 years old in good health. Some clones in this sample may be carry-over from other donors' samples. This chain uses TRBV20-1 with TRBJ2-3; D is unresolved. CDR3 region: CSARFDTQYF. CDR3 in DNA: TGCAGTGCTCGGTTCGATACGCAGTATTTT.